This section outlines one T cell receptor beta chain sequence together with its context. This sample is part of a study of cytomegalovirus exposure and HLA in healthy donors. It was with 60 Vbeta and 13 Jbeta primers that the PCR ran. The assay was immunoSEQ multiplex PCR, and TCRdb's table has in-frame clones only and misses some. The table lists 180,000 or so clones, roughly three quarters of them singletons, with around 2.3% in the top ten. This CDR3 comprises 12 residues. Germline-derived CDR1 and CDR2 are SGDLS and YYNGEE. V dropped 4 bases and J dropped 6 bases, with 11 bases sitting between them.

The receptor was derived from a woman aged 50 to 65 in good health and CMV-seronegative. The V and J genes are TRBV9 and TRBJ2-7; tentatively, D is TRBD1 (5 bases). Sequenced input: PBMCs. The CDR3 DNA follows: TGTGCCAGCAGCCCCGGACACGGCGAGCAGTACTTC. Translated, it gives CASSPGHGEQYF.